What follows are 29 T cell receptor beta chains derived from one specimen sequenced in a study of beta chain features in type 1 diabetes. General observations from the study: Type 1 diabetes patients showed a moderate but significant shortening of TCRB CDR3s in all four CD4+ subsets.

These receptors have no known antigen. Investigators reverse transcribed all isolated RNA, so they sequenced expressed TCRB transcripts. Clones were sequenced by immunoSEQ multiplex PCR, and TCRdb holds only the in-frame ones, with some missing. The data show 600,000 to 700,000 clones, about an eighth seen once. Sequences were obtained from naive CD4+ T cells from blood. These receptors originate from a man younger than 30 with type 1 diabetes.

V usage is TRBV2 and J usage is TRBJ1-6; D gene uncertain. Germline V CDR1 and CDR2: SNHLY, FYNNEI. The CDR3 is 15 residues long. V dropped 5 bases and J dropped 6 bases, with 14 bases sitting between them. The CDR3 region is CASSLRGVGNSPLHF. As DNA, the CDR3 is TGTGCCAGCAGTTTAAGAGGTGTGGGTAATTCACCCCTCCACTTT.

This clone was picked up a small number of times. This chain links TRBV5-1 with TRBJ2-1, with 7 bases aligning to TRBD2. Trimming took 2 bases from V and 8 from J; bases not matched to a gene: 7. The germline gives CDR1 SGHRS, CDR2 YFSETQ. This CDR3 has 14 residues. The CDR3 DNA reads TGCGCCAGCAGCTTTGACTCCGGGGGGTATGAGCAGTTCTTC. This encodes CASSFDSGGYEQFF.

This clone has only a few counts. V and J are TRBV9 and TRBJ2-1; D gene unclear. With 4 bases removed from V and 0 bases from J, the gap between germline ends came to 14 bases. In germline, CDR1 is SGDLS, CDR2 YYNGEE. CDR3 size: 16 residues. CDR3 sequence reads: CASSPLSQSSYNEQFF. CDR3 nucleotides: TGTGCCAGCAGCCCCCTCTCGCAGAGCTCCTACAATGAGCAGTTCTTC.

V gene TRBV29-1 combines with J gene TRBJ1-1, with D unclear. The germline CDR1 and CDR2 sequences are SQVTM and ANQGSEA. V was shortened by 8 bases and J by 10 bases, with 20 bases between the two germline ends. The CDR3 totals 12 residues. In DNA, the CDR3 is TGCAGCTCTGACGCCCCGGCTGGGAGAGCTTTCTTT. Encoded protein: CSSDAPAGRAFF.

This clone showed up just a few times. The chain joins TRBV5-6 to TRBJ2-2; 8 bases are a match to TRBD1. J was trimmed by 0 bases and V by 5 bases; bases with no gene match: 3. Germline CDR1 reads SGHDT; CDR2 reads YYEEEE. The CDR3 runs 15 residues. The CDR3 coding sequence is TGTGCCAGCAGACCGACAGGGGCGAACACCGGGGAGCTGTTTTTT. Protein: CASRPTGANTGELFF.

This clone was observed a few times. The chain links TRBV7-9 to TRBJ1-3; 7 positions agree with TRBD1. CDR1 is SEHNR, CDR2 FQNEAQ, per germline (reference sequence). J gave up 7 bases and V 1 base, and 4 bases lay outside the gene matches. The CDR3 totals 14 residues. Written as DNA, the CDR3 is TGTGCCAGCAGCTTAGGGACAGGTGGTAACACCATATATTTT. Encoded protein: CASSLGTGGNTIYF.

This chain links TRBV6-6 with TRBJ2-1; TRBD1 agrees at 9 bases. This CDR3 contains 15 residues. V shed 0 bases, J shed 7 bases, and the junction held 4 bases outside the gene matches. Germline CDR1 MNHNY, CDR2 SVGAGI (reference sequence). The CDR3 loop is CASSYSAGTGNEQFF. The DNA of the CDR3 is TGTGCCAGCAGTTACTCCGCCGGGACAGGGAATGAGCAGTTCTTC.

This chain links TRBV6-1 with TRBJ1-5; D remains unclear. Germline V gene lookup returns CDR1 MNHNS and CDR2 SASEGT. Trimming shortened V by 1 base and J by 3 bases, and 4 bases separated the two germline ends. The CDR3 has 13 amino acids. The CDR3, as DNA: TGTGCCAGCAGTGAAGAGGACAATCAGCCCCAGCATTTT. Protein product: CASSEEDNQPQHF.

This clone was seen a few times. CDR3 bases: TGTGCCATCAGCGTGGGACAGGGGGCAGGAGAAAAACTGTTTTTT. Translating gives CAISVGQGAGEKLFF. V usage is TRBV10-3 and J usage is TRBJ1-4, with 12 bases identical to TRBD1. The CDR3 is made up of 15 amino acids. The junction had 7 bases not matched to a gene; V was cut back by 6 bases and J by 8 bases. Germline V gene data show CDR1 as ENHRY and CDR2 as SYGVKD.

This chain joins TRBV4-1 and TRBJ2-3; weak D call: TRBD2 (7 bases). This CDR3 has 16 amino acids. Trimming removed 1 base from V and 3 bases from J, with 14 bases in between. Germline CDR1 is MGHRA and CDR2 is YSYEKL. CDR3 coding DNA: TGCGCCAGCAGCCAAGGGGGGGGGCCCATGACAGATACGCAGTATTTT. Its translation is CASSQGGGPMTDTQYF.

This chain uses TRBV9 with TRBJ2-2; D call uncertain. The germline V and J ends were trimmed by 1 base and 3 bases, with 4 bases remaining between them. This CDR3 spans 13 amino acids. Germline CDR1 is SGDLS and CDR2 is YYNGEE. CDR3 nucleotides: TGTGCCAGCAGCGTAAGGTACACCGGGGAGCTGTTTTTT. Translated, it gives CASSVRYTGELFF.

In its sample, this clone was seen a few times. V is TRBV5-6 and J is TRBJ2-5; D gene ambiguous. From germline, CDR1 is SGHDT and CDR2 YYEEEE. The CDR3 has 14 residues. The ends were cut back, 2 bases at V and 1 base at J, with 9 bases in the middle. The CDR3 DNA reads TGTGCCAGCAGCTTTGATATCCTCCAAGAGACCCAGTACTTC. Protein product: CASSFDILQETQYF.

This clone turned up a few times. The chain links TRBV13 to TRBJ1-1; D gene ambiguous. Trimming pared 3 bases from V and 3 bases from J, leaving 11 bases between. Germline V CDR1 and CDR2: PRHDT, FYEKMQ (reference sequence). This CDR3 is built from 14 residues. CDR3 bases: TGTGCCAGCAGCTTTAAGGGCGGAGACACTGAAGCTTTCTTT. This translates into CASSFKGGDTEAFF.

The chain combines TRBV30 with TRBJ2-7, with a tentative D call TRBD1 (6 bases). Per the germline V gene, CDR1 is GTSNPN and CDR2 is SVGIG (reference sequence). This CDR3 spans 13 amino acids. V dropped 8 bases and J dropped 4 bases, with 18 bases sitting between them. This CDR3 is CAGSTGTPYEQYF. The CDR3 DNA follows: TGTGCCGGGTCTACCGGGACACCTTACGAGCAGTACTTC.

This clone was seen a few times. The J gene is TRBJ2-1, the V gene TRBV9, with 12 bases lining up with TRBD2. CDR3 length equals 15 residues. Germline V gene data show CDR1 as SGDLS and CDR2 as YYNGEE. The V gene end was trimmed by 4 bases and the J gene end by 5 bases; junction bases not matched to a gene: 4. DNA of the CDR3: TGTGCCAGCAGCACCCGGACTAGCGGGGACAATGAGCAGTTCTTC. Translated, it gives CASSTRTSGDNEQFF.

DNA for the CDR3: TGCGCCAGCAGCTTTGAGCGGGATGAGCAGTTCTTC. It translates to CASSFERDEQFF. V usage is TRBV5-1 and J usage is TRBJ2-1, with TRBD2 as a possible D gene (6 bases). V lost 2 bases and J 8 bases, leaving 8 bases between the germline ends. Looked up from germline, CDR1 is SGHRS and CDR2 is YFSETQ. The length of the CDR3 is 12 residues.

With respect to this clone: The sample contains more than one DNA sequence encoding this CDR3. The genes are TRBV18 and TRBJ2-7; tentatively, D is TRBD1 or TRBD2 (7 bases each). The CDR3 is 13 residues long. Germline loops: CDR1 KGHSH, CDR2 LQKENI. V lost 3 bases, J lost 6 bases, and 12 bases lay in between. For the CDR3, the DNA is TGTGCCAGCTCACCCCCAGGGGGGGGCGAGCAGTACTTC. Translating gives CASSPPGGGEQYF.

V is TRBV28 and J is TRBJ2-7; maybe TRBD2 (6 bases). The CDR3 spans 14 residues. Trimming took off 3 bases at V and 0 bases at J, with 9 bases between the two ends. From germline, CDR1 is MDHEN and CDR2 SYDVKM. DNA for the CDR3: TGTGCCAGCAGTTTGGACGGGAGCTCCTACGAGCAGTACTTC. Translation: CASSLDGSSYEQYF.

This clone came up a few times. The V and J genes are TRBV7-9 and TRBJ2-3, with TRBD1 as a possible D gene (6 bases). This CDR3 is 15 amino acids long. V was trimmed by 5 bases and J by 1 base, leaving 13 bases between them. Looked up from germline, CDR1 is SEHNR and CDR2 is FQNEAQ (reference sequence). The CDR3 DNA follows: TGTGCCAGCAGCACGGGACATGTGGGCACAGATACGCAGTATTTT. This codes for CASSTGHVGTDTQYF. The full variable domain, in which reference TRBV7-9 and TRBJ2-3 provide the parts outside the CDR3, is DTGVSQNPRHKITKRGQNVTFRCDPISEHNRLYWYRQTLGQGPEFLTYFQNEAQLEKSRLLSDRFSAERPKGSFSTLEIQRTEQGDSAMYLCASSTGHVGTDTQYFGPGTRLTVL.

This clone occurred a few times. This sequence joins TRBV7-9 and TRBJ1-4, with unresolved D. The CDR3 extends over 14 amino acids. V was shortened by 1 base and J by 5 bases, with 8 bases between the two germline ends. The germline gives CDR1 SEHNR, CDR2 FQNEAQ (reference sequence). The CDR3 spells CASSLGQSNEKLFF. CDR3 DNA: TGTGCCAGCAGCTTAGGGCAGAGCAATGAAAAACTGTTTTTT. The full variable domain, with the rest looked up from reference TRBV7-9 and TRBJ1-4, is DTGVSQNPRHKITKRGQNVTFRCDPISEHNRLYWYRQTLGQGPEFLTYFQNEAQLEKSRLLSDRFSAERPKGSFSTLEIQRTEQGDSAMYLCASSLGQSNEKLFFGSGTQLSVL.

This clone was found a few times. The chain employs TRBV5-6 and TRBJ2-4; 9 nucleotides line up with TRBD1. The CDR3 spans 16 residues. From germline, CDR1 is SGHDT and CDR2 YYEEEE. After removal of 0 bases from V and 6 bases from J, the junction contained 7 bases not matched to a gene. CDR3 sequence (DNA): TGTGCCAGCAGCTTGGCCGGAGGACAGGGGCGAAACATTCAGTACTTC. Amino acids: CASSLAGGQGRNIQYF.

This clone was counted a single time. The sample carries other DNA sequences with the same CDR3. This chain joins TRBV18 and TRBJ2-1; perhaps D is TRBD1 or TRBD2 (6 bases each). Germline V gene data show CDR1 as KGHSH and CDR2 as LQKENI. The ends were cut back, 1 base at V and 0 bases at J, with 7 bases in the middle. The CDR3 has 15 amino acids. CDR3 nucleotide sequence: TGTGCCAGCTCACCACAGGGGGGCTCCTACAATGAGCAGTTCTTC. This translates into CASSPQGGSYNEQFF.

This clone was picked up a small number of times. This rearrangement joins TRBV27 to TRBJ1-2; 8 positions agree with TRBD1. The CDR3 runs to 15 residues. Trimming took 2 bases from V and 7 from J; bases not matched to a gene: 9. Germline CDR1 MNHEY, CDR2 SMNVEV (reference sequence). CDR3 residues: CASSLNAGGASGYTF. In nucleotides, the CDR3 is TGTGCCAGCAGTTTAAATGCAGGGGGCGCGAGTGGCTACACCTTC.

This clone has a handful of counts. CDR3 in DNA: TGTGCCAGCAGTAAAACCGGGACACAGAACACTGAAGCTTTCTTT. Amino acids: CASSKTGTQNTEAFF. This chain joins TRBV2 and TRBJ1-1; a possible D gene is TRBD1 (6 bases). Germline CDR1 reads SNHLY; CDR2 reads FYNNEI. The CDR3 totals 15 residues. Deletions cut 5 bases from V and 1 base from J, with 14 bases between.

The sample holds a few counts of this clone. This same CDR3 is encoded by further DNA sequences in the sample. The chain combines TRBV30 with TRBJ2-5; D ambiguous. Germline loops: CDR1 GTSNPN, CDR2 SVGIG (reference sequence). Trimming left V 0 bases short and J 2 bases short, with 4 bases between. The CDR3 is 12 residues long. The CDR3 spells CAWSVLQETQYF. The CDR3 coding sequence is TGTGCCTGGAGTGTTCTACAAGAGACCCAGTACTTC.

This clone was counted only a few times. This rearrangement joins TRBV10-3 to TRBJ1-3, with no clear D. The germline gives CDR1 ENHRY, CDR2 SYGVKD. Trimming took 8 bases from V and 4 from J, leaving 9 bases between them. The CDR3 totals 12 residues. The CDR3 coding sequence is TGTGCCATCTGGGAGCCAGGAAACACCATATATTTT. Its translation is CAIWEPGNTIYF.

This clone was picked up one time. V gene TRBV30 combines with J gene TRBJ1-1; D unclear. With 0 bases removed from V and 1 base from J, the gap between germline ends came to 6 bases. This CDR3 comprises 13 residues. Germline values: CDR1 GTSNPN, CDR2 SVGIG (reference sequence). The DNA for the CDR3 is TGTGCCTGGAGTGTTTCCTGGAACACTGAAGCTTTCTTT. Protein product: CAWSVSWNTEAFF.

As regards this clone: Other DNA sequences in the sample encode the same CDR3. The chain has TRBV5-4 and TRBJ1-2, with D possibly matching TRBD1 (5 bases). The CDR3 runs to 14 residues. Germline assignment: CDR1 SGHNT and CDR2 YYREEE (reference sequence). Trimming cost V 0 bases and J 5 bases, with 11 bases left between them. The CDR3 DNA sequence: TGTGCCAGCAGCTTGGATAGGGGCCCGTATGGCTACACCTTC. This encodes CASSLDRGPYGYTF.

The count of this clone is one. The chain carries TRBV6-6 and TRBJ1-2; no reliable D call. The CDR3 loop spans 12 amino acids. In germline, CDR1 is MNHNY, CDR2 SVGAGI (reference sequence). Trimming took 6 bases from V and 2 from J, leaving 7 bases between them. CDR3 coding DNA: TGTGCCAGCAGCCTGGACAACTATGGCTACACCTTC. This sequence encodes CASSLDNYGYTF.